This section outlines one T cell receptor beta chain sequence together with its context. These data come from a study of T cell changes during pregnancy in multiple sclerosis. Germline V gives CDR1 SNHLY, CDR2 FYNNEI. Deletions cut 8 bases from V and 1 base from J, with 6 bases between. CDR3 length: 11 residues. Sequencing used immunoSEQ multiplex PCR; TCRdb keeps in-frame clones, though not all of them. The sample carries around 33,000 clones, roughly 90% recorded once. This chain links TRBV2 with TRBJ2-7, with unresolved D. The TCR sequence derives from a female donor with multiple sclerosis, enrolled in a pregnancy study. This specimen consisted of CD8+ T cells from peripheral blood mononuclear cells, obtained in the third trimester of pregnancy. CDR3 sequence (DNA): TGTGCCAGCGGGCAGTCCTACGAGCAGTACTTC. Its translation is CASGQSYEQYF.